This T cell receptor (beta chain) is from a study of cytomegalovirus exposure and HLA in healthy donors. PCR amplification relied on 60 Vbeta primers (plus 13 Jbeta primers). The repertoire was sequenced with immunoSEQ multiplex PCR; TCRdb's copy has only in-frame clones and lacks some. The table records 140,000 or so clones, around four fifths of them present only once. Trimming left V 1 base short and J 6 bases short, with 15 bases between. CDR1 and CDR2 from the germline V gene are MGHRA and YSYEKL. CDR3 length: 15 amino acids. Sequencing used PBMCs. This chain links TRBV4-1 with TRBJ1-1; TRBD1 might be the D (5 bases). The source is a woman aged 55-69 years in good health and CMV-seropositive. CDR3 DNA sequence: TGCGCCAGCAGCCAAGGGTGGGTCGGGGGAGCTGAAGCTTTCTTT. It codes for CASSQGWVGGAEAFF.